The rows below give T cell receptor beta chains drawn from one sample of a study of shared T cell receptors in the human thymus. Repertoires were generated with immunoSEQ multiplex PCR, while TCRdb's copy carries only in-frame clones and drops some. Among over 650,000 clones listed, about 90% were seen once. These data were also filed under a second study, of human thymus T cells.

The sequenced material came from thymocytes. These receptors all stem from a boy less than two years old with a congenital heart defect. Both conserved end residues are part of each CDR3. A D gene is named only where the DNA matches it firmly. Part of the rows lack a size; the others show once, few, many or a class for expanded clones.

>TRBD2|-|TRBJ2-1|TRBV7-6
TGTGCCAGCAGCTCAACTAGCGGGGGTTATAATGAGCAGTTCTTC
CASSSTSGGYNEQFF
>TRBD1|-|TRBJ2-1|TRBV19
TGTGCCAGCGTCCCGGGACAGGGGGCGGGCGAGCAGTTCTTC
CASVPGQGAGEQFF
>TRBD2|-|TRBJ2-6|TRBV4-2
TGTGCCAGCAGCGCCGAACTAGCGGGGCACTCTGGGGCCAACGTCCTGACTTTC
CASSAELAGHSGANVLTF
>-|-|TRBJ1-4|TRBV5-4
TGTGCCAGCAGCTTGAAGGGGCCCCACACTAATGAAAAACTGTTTTTT
CASSLKGPHTNEKLFF
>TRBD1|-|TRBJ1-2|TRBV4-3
TGCGCCAGCAGCCAGGACAGGTTAATGGGCTCTGGCTACACCTTC
CASSQDRLMGSGYTF
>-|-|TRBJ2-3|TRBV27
TGTGCCAGCAGTTCTACCTCTAGCACAGATACGCAGTATTTT
CASSSTSSTDTQYF
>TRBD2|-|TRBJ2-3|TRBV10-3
TGTGCCATCAGTGAAGCGGGAGGGCCGCGAGATACGCAGTATTTT
CAISEAGGPRDTQYF
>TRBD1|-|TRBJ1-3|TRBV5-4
TGTGCCAGCAGCTTACTCGGGACAGCACAATTCTCCTCTGGAAACACCATATATTTT
CASSLLGTAQFSSGNTIYF
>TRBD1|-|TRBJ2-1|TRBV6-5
TGTGCCAGCAGTTCGGGACAGCCAATCTATGAGCAGTTCTTC
CASSSGQPIYEQFF
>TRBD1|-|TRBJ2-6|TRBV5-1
TGCGCCAGCAGCGCCCGACAGGGAAGGGGCTCTGGGGCCAACGTCCTGACTTTC
CASSARQGRGSGANVLTF
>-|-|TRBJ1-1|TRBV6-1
TGTGCCAGCAGTGGCCACAGACGGTACACTGAAGCTTTCTTT
CASSGHRRYTEAFF
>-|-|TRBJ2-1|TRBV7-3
TGTGCCAGCAGCTCTCCGGGTCAGAACAATGAGCAGTTCTTC
CASSSPGQNNEQFF
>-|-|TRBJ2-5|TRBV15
TGTGCCACCAGCAGGTTCCCGGGGGAGACCCAGTACTTC
CATSRFPGETQYF
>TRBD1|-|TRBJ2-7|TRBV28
TGTGCCAGCAGTGCCAGACAGGGGAAGATTCCCTACGAGCAGTACTTC
CASSARQGKIPYEQYF
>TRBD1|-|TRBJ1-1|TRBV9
TGTGCCAGCAGCGTATGGCGACAGGGGGGGGAAGCTTTCTTT
CASSVWRQGGEAFF
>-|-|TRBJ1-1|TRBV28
TGTGCCAGCAGTTTCCTTATGGCCCTTGGGGGCTTGAACACTGAAGCTTTCTTT
CASSFLMALGGLNTEAFF
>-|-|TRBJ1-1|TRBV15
TGTGCCACCAGCAGAGGACAGTCCACTGAAGCTTTCTTT
CATSRGQSTEAFF
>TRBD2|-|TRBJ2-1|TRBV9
TGTGCCAGCAGCGTAGGACCGGCACTAGCGGGAGAAAATGAGCAGTTCTTC
CASSVGPALAGENEQFF
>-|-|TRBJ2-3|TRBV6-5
TGTGCCAGCAGGGCAGGTTTCACAGATACGCAGTATTTT
CASRAGFTDTQYF
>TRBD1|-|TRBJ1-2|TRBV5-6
TGTGCCAGCAGCGCAGGACAGGGTAACTATGGCTACACCTTC
CASSAGQGNYGYTF
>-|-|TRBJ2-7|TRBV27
TGTGCCAGCAGTTTGTCGGCCGAAAGATCTCCCTCCGCTAATGAGCGGTACTTC
CASSLSAERSPSANERYF
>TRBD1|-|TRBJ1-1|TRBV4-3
TGCGCCAGCAGCCAAAACCCGGGACAGGAGAACACTGAAGCTTTCTTT
CASSQNPGQENTEAFF
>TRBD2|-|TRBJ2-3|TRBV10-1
TGCGCCAGCAGTGGTCTTGGGGAGCGGGAGTGGTCCACAGATACGCAGTATTTT
CASSGLGEREWSTDTQYF
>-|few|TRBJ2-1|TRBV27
TGTGCCAGCAGTTTCGCTACCCACAATGAGCAGTTCTTC
CASSFATHNEQFF
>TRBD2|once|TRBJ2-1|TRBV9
TGTGCCAGCAGCGAAACTAGCGGGAGTCATTACAATGAGCAGTTCTTC
CASSETSGSHYNEQFF